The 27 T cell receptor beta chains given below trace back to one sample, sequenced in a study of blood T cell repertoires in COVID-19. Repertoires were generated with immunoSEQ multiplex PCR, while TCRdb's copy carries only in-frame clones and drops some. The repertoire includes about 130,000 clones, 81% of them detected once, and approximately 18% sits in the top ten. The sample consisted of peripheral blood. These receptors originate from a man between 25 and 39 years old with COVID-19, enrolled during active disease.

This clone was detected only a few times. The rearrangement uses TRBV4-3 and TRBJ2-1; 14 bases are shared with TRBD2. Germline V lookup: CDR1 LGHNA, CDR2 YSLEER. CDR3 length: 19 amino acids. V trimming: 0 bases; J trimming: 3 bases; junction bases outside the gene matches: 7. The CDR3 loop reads CASSQDRTSGGIDYNEQFF. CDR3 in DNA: TGCGCCAGCAGCCAAGACCGGACTAGCGGGGGGATCGACTACAATGAGCAGTTCTTC.

The CDR3 spells CASSLRSSVAYSNQPQHF. The CDR3 DNA follows: TGTGCCAGCAGCTTAAGGAGTAGCGTAGCCTATAGCAATCAGCCCCAGCATTTT. V usage is TRBV7-2 and J usage is TRBJ1-5; D is uncertain. The germline V and J ends were trimmed by 2 bases and 0 bases, with 17 bases remaining between them. This CDR3 spans 18 amino acids. From germline, CDR1 is SGHTA and CDR2 FQGNSA.

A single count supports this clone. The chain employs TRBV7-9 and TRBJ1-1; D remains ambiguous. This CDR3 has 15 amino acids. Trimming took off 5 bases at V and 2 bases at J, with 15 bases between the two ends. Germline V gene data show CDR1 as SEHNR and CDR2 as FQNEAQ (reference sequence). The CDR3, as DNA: TGTGCCAGCAGCCCGCCCATTACCTACAACACTGAAGCTTTCTTT. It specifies CASSPPITYNTEAFF.

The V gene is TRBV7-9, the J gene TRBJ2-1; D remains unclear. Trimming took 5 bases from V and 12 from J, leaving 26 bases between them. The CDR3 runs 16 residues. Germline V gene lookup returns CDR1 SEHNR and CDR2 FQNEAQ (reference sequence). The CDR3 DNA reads TGTGCCAGCAGCCCCGGGTCTACGGGTATCTCCTCCTGGCAGTTCTTC. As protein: CASSPGSTGISSWQFF.

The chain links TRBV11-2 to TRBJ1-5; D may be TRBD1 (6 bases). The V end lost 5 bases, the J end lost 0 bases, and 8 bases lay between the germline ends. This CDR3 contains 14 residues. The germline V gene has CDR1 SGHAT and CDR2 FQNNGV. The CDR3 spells CASSPQGSNQPQHF. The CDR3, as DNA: TGTGCCAGCAGCCCACAGGGTAGCAATCAGCCCCAGCATTTT.

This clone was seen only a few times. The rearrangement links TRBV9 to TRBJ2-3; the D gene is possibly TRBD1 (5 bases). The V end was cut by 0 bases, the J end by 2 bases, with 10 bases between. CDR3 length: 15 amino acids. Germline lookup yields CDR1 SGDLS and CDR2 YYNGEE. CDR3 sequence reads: CASSVEGLYTDTQYF. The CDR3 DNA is TGTGCCAGCAGCGTAGAGGGGCTCTACACAGATACGCAGTATTTT.

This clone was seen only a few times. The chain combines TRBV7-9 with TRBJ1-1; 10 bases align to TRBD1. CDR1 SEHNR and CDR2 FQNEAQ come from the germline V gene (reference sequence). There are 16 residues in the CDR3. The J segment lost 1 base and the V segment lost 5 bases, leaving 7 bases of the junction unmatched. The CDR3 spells CASSPMTGGENTEAFF. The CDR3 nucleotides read TGTGCCAGCAGCCCTATGACAGGGGGCGAGAACACTGAAGCTTTCTTT. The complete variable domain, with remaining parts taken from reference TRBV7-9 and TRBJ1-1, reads DTGVSQNPRHKITKRGQNVTFRCDPISEHNRLYWYRQTLGQGPEFLTYFQNEAQLEKSRLLSDRFSAERPKGSFSTLEIQRTEQGDSAMYLCASSPMTGGENTEAFFGQGTRLTVV.

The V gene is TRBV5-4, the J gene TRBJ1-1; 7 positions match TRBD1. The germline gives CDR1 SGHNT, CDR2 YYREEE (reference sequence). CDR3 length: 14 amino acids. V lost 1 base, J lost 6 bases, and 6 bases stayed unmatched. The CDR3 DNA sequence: TGTGCCAGCAGCTTGAGGCAGGGGGACGCTGAAGCTTTCTTT. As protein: CASSLRQGDAEAFF.

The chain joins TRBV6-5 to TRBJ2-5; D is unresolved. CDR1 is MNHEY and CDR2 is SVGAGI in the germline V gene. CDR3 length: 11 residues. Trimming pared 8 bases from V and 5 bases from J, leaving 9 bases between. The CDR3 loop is CASAPGETQYF. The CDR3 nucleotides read TGTGCCAGCGCCCCCGGGGAGACCCAGTACTTC.

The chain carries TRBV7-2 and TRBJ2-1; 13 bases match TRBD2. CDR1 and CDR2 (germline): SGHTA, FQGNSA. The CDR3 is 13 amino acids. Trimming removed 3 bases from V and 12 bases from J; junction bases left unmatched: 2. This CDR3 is CASSFRLAGGQFF. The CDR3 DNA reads TGTGCCAGCAGCTTCCGACTAGCGGGAGGGCAGTTCTTC.

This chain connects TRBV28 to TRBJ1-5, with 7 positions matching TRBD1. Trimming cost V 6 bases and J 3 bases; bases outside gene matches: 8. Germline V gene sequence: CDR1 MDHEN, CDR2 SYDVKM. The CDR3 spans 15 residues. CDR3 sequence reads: CASRPPDRPNQPQHF. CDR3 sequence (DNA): TGTGCCAGCAGGCCACCGGACAGGCCCAATCAGCCCCAGCATTTT.

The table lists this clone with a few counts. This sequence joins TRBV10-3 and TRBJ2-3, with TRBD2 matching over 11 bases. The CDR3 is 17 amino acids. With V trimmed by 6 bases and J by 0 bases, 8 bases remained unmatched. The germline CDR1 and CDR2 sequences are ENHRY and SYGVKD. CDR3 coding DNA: TGTGCCATCAGACCTCGACTAGCGGGATATAGCACAGATACGCAGTATTTT. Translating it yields CAIRPRLAGYSTDTQYF.

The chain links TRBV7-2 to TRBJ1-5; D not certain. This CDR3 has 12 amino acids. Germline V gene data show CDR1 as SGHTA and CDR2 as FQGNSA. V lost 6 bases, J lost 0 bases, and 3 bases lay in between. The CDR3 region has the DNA TGTGCCAGCAGATATAGCAATCAGCCCCAGCATTTT. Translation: CASRYSNQPQHF.

The CDR3 loop reads CASSKNRGRELYYGYTF. The CDR3 DNA sequence: TGTGCCAGCTCCAAGAACAGGGGGCGCGAATTGTACTATGGCTACACCTTC. V usage is TRBV13 and J usage is TRBJ1-2; 9 bases are a match to TRBD1. V was pared by 8 bases and J by 3 bases, with 16 bases of the junction left unmatched. This CDR3 has 17 residues. Germline loops: CDR1 PRHDT, CDR2 FYEKMQ (reference sequence).

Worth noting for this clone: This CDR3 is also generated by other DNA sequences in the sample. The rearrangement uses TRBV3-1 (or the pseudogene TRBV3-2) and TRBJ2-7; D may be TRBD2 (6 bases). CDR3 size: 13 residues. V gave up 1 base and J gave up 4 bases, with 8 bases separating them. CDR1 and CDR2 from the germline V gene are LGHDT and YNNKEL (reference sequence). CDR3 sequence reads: CASSQGGTYEQYF. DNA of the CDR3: TGTGCCAGCAGCCAAGGCGGGACGTACGAGCAGTACTTC.

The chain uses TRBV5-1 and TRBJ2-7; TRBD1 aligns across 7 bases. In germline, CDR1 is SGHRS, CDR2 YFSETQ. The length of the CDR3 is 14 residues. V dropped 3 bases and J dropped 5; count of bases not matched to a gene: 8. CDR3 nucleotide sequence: TGCGCCAGCAGCTATACAGGGGATGACGACGAGCAGTACTTC. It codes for CASSYTGDDDEQYF.

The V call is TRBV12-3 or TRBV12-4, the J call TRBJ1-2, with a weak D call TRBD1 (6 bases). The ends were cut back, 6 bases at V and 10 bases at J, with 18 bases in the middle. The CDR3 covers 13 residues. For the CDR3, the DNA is TGTGCCAGCAGCAACGGGACACCCGCGGTCTACACCTTC. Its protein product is CASSNGTPAVYTF.

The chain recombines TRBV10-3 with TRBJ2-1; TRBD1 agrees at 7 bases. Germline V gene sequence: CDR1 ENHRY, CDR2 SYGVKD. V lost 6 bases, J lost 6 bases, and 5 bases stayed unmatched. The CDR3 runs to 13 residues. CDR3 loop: CAISTGVANEQFF. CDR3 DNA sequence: TGTGCCATCAGCACAGGGGTGGCCAATGAGCAGTTCTTC.

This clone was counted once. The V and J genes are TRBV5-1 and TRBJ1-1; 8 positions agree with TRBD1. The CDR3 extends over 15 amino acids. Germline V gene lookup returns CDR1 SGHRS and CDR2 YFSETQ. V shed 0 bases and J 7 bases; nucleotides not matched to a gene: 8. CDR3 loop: CASSLVSGTGGEAFF. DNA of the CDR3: TGCGCCAGCAGCTTGGTTTCCGGGACAGGAGGTGAAGCTTTCTTT.

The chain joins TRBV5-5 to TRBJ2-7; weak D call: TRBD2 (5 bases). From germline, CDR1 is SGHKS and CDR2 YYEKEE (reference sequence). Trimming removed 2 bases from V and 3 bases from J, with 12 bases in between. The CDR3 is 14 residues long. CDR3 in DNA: TGTGCCAGCAGCTTACGCCCGGACTTCTACGAGCAGTACTTC. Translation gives CASSLRPDFYEQYF. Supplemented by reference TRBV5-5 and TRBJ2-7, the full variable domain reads DAGVTQSPTHLIKTRGQQVTLRCSPISGHKSVSWYQQVLGQGPQFIFQYYEKEERGRGNFPDRFSARQFPNYSSELNVNALLLGDSALYLCASSLRPDFYEQYFGPGTRLTVT.

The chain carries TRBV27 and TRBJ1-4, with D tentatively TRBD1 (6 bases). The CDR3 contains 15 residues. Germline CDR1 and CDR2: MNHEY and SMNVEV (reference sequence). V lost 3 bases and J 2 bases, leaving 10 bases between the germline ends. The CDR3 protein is CASSFQGRTNEKLFF. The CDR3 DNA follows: TGTGCCAGCAGTTTTCAGGGGCGGACTAATGAAAAACTGTTTTTT.

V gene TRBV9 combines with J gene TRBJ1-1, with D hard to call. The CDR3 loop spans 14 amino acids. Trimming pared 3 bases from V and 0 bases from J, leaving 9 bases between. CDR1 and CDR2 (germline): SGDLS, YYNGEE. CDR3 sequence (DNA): TGTGCCAGCAGCGGGGGAGATTTGAACACTGAAGCTTTCTTT. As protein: CASSGGDLNTEAFF.

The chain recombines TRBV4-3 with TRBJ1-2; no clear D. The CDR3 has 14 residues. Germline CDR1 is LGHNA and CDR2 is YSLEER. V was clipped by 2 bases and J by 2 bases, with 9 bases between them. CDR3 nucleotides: TGCGCCAGCAGCCAAAAATACACCAACTATGGCTACACCTTC. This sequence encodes CASSQKYTNYGYTF.

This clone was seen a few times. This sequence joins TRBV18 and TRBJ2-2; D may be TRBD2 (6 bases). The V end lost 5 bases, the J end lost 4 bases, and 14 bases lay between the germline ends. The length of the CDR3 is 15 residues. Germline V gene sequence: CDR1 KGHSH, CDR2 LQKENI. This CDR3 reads CASSGDAGGTGELFF. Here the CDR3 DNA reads TGTGCCAGCTCAGGGGACGCCGGGGGCACCGGGGAGCTGTTTTTT.

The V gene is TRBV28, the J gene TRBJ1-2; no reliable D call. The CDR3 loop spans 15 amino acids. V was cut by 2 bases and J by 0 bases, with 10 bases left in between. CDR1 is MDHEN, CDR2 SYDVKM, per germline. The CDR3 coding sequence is TGTGCCAGCAGTTTAGTCCAGGTTGCTAACTATGGCTACACCTTC. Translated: CASSLVQVANYGYTF.

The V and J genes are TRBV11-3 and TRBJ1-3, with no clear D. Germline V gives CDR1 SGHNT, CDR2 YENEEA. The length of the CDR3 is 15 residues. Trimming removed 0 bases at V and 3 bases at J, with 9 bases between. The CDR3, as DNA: TGTGCCAGCAGCTTAGATCAAGGAGATGGAAACACCATATATTTT. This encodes CASSLDQGDGNTIYF.

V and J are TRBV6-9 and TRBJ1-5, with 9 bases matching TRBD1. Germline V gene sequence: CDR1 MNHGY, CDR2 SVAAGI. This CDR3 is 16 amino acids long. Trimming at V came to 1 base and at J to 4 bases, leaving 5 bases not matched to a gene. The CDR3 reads CASSYYGTGNNQPQHF. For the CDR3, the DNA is TGTGCCAGCAGTTATTATGGGACAGGGAATAATCAGCCCCAGCATTTT.